Below are 25 T cell receptor beta chains sequenced from a single sample in a study of regulatory T cells in long-lasting Graves disease. Library construction for TCR beta used iRepertoire HTBI primers and Arm-PCR of CDR3 regions. TCRdb reprocessed the multiplex PCR reads via MiXCR and lists one record per CDR3 protein. The table shows 450,000 to 600,000 distinct CDR3 sequences, with roughly 16% occurring only once. Time point in this sample: newly diagnosed GD, antithyroid drugs for less than 3 months. Preparation of the TCR library used RNA extracted from PBMCs. These same data were also listed under a study on T cells in Graves' hyperthyroidism and ophthalmopathy.

The source was peripheral blood mononuclear cells (PBMCs), collected at new diagnosis, from a patient treated with antithyroid drugs. These receptors were obtained from a man aged 40-49 years with Graves disease.

This clonotype has a count of ten or more. The chain is built from TRBV20-1 and TRBJ2-7; D not resolved. This CDR3 comprises 13 residues. Germline V gene data show CDR1 as DFQATT and CDR2 as SNEGSKA (reference sequence). V gave up 3 bases and J gave up 1 base, with 10 bases separating them. CDR3 residues: CSARGAESYEQYF. CDR3 in DNA: TGCAGTGCTAGGGGTGCGGAATCCTACGAGCAGTACTTC.

The V gene is TRBV4-1, the J gene TRBJ2-6; the D is unclear. The CDR3 has 15 amino acids. Trimming took off 0 bases at V and 0 bases at J, with 3 bases between the two ends. CDR1 is MGHRA, CDR2 YSYEKL, per germline. The CDR3 DNA sequence: TGCGCCAGCAGCCAAGAGCGCTCTGGGGCCAACGTCCTGACTTTC. It encodes CASSQERSGANVLTF.

The genes are TRBV7-6 and TRBJ2-2, with a weak D call TRBD1 (6 bases). The V gene lost 5 bases and the J gene lost 4 bases, with 11 bases spanning the gap. The CDR3 runs to 14 residues. Germline V gene data show CDR1 as SGHVS and CDR2 as FNYEAQ. The CDR3 DNA follows: TGTGCCAGCAGCCCTTGGGACATCACCGGGGAGCTGTTTTTT. It yields the protein CASSPWDITGELFF.

In its sample, this clonotype was seen many times. The rearrangement links TRBV11-3 to TRBJ2-1, with 8 bases lining up with TRBD1. V lost 0 bases, J lost 4 bases, and 5 bases stayed unmatched. From germline, CDR1 is SGHNT and CDR2 YENEEA. This CDR3 region has 16 residues. The CDR3 DNA reads as TGTGCCAGCAGCTTAGAAACCAGGGGGCTTTACAATGAGCAGTTCTTC. Translated: CASSLETRGLYNEQFF.

Worth noting for this clonotype: A much larger clonotype is one base distant, so this may be a read error. The chain couples TRBV28 to TRBJ2-7; D is unclear. This CDR3 comprises 12 residues. Per germline, CDR1 MDHEN and CDR2 SYDVKM. The CDR3: CASRADTYEQCF. The CDR3 coding sequence is TGTGCCAGCAGGGCCGACACCTACGAGCAGTGCTTC.

This clonotype was found many times. This rearrangement joins TRBV3-1 to TRBJ2-2, with D possibly being TRBD2 (6 bases). Between the trimmed V and J ends, which lost 1 base and 5 bases, there was a span of 8 bases. Germline CDR1 and CDR2: LGHDT and YNNKEL (reference sequence). The CDR3 consists of 14 residues. The chain's CDR3 is CASSQVEGTGELFF. In DNA form, the CDR3 reads TGTGCCAGCAGCCAAGTGGAGGGGACCGGGGAGCTGTTTTTT.

Ten or more counts support this clonotype. The chain carries TRBV7-3 and TRBJ2-1; 13 bases align to TRBD2. The germline gives CDR1 SGHTA, CDR2 FQGTGA. J gave up 10 bases and V 1 base, and 7 bases lay outside the gene matches. The CDR3 has 16 residues. The CDR3 sequence: CASSLRPGLAGSEQFF. The CDR3 nucleotides are TGTGCCAGCAGCTTAAGACCGGGACTAGCGGGAAGCGAGCAGTTCTTC.

This clonotype appeared many times. The rearrangement links TRBV27 to TRBJ1-1; D gene ambiguous. The germline gives CDR1 MNHEY, CDR2 SMNVEV (reference sequence). V was trimmed by 7 bases and J by 3 bases, leaving 15 bases between them. The CDR3 covers 14 residues. The DNA for the CDR3 is TGTGCCAGCACCGACCGGTCTAGAGACACTGAAGCTTTCTTT. It specifies CASTDRSRDTEAFF.

Worth noting for this clonotype: Without the conserved terminal phenylalanine or tryptophan, this CDR3 likely stems from a read error. The chain is built from TRBV12-3 or TRBV12-4 and TRBJ2-1, with 8 bases lining up with TRBD2. This CDR3 is 18 amino acids long. V trimming: 2 bases; J trimming: 1 base; junction bases outside the gene matches: 10. CDR3 residues: CASSLNRLAGISYNEQFL. The CDR3 DNA is TGTGCCAGCAGTTTAAATCGGCTAGCGGGTATTTCCTACAATGAGCAGTTCCTC.

The chain links TRBV5-1 to TRBJ2-1, with D unclear. Germline CDR1 reads SGHRS; CDR2 reads YFSETQ. The CDR3 totals 16 residues. V lost 4 bases to trimming and J lost 5 bases, with 19 bases between them. As DNA, the CDR3 is TGCGCCAGCAGCCCCGGTTTCGGATTCAAGAACAATGAGCAGTTCTTC. As protein: CASSPGFGFKNNEQFF.

Only a few counts were recorded for this clonotype. The chain combines TRBV7-9 with TRBJ1-1; maybe TRBD1 (6 bases). CDR3 length equals 16 residues. The germline V gene has CDR1 SEHNR and CDR2 FQNEAQ (reference sequence). The V end was cut by 4 bases, the J end by 4 bases, with 19 bases between. The CDR3 protein is CASSSRGGHSGTEAFF. The CDR3 nucleotides read TGTGCCAGCAGCTCCCGTGGGGGGCACTCGGGCACTGAAGCTTTCTTT. Variable domain in full (rest from reference TRBV7-9 and TRBJ1-1): DTGVSQNPRHKITKRGQNVTFRCDPISEHNRLYWYRQTLGQGPEFLTYFQNEAQLEKSRLLSDRFSAERPKGSFSTLEIQRTEQGDSAMYLCASSSRGGHSGTEAFFGQGTRLTVV.

This clonotype was picked up many times. V is TRBV2 and J is TRBJ2-1; D unresolved. CDR3 length equals 13 residues. Looked up from germline, CDR1 is SNHLY and CDR2 is FYNNEI. The ends were cut back, 8 bases at V and 2 bases at J, with 10 bases in the middle. The CDR3 region is CASAFQTYNEQFF. CDR3 DNA sequence: TGTGCCAGCGCATTTCAAACCTACAATGAGCAGTTCTTC.

The chain employs TRBV11-2 and TRBJ2-1; perhaps TRBD2 as D (7 bases). The J call may be in error: the DNA end matches TRBJ2-7 better. The CDR3 sequence is 14 residues long. The germline CDR1 and CDR2 sequences are SGHAT and FQNNGV. The CDR3 nucleotides read TGTGCCAGCAGCTTAGAGGGAGGGGGCTACGAGCAGTACTTC. This sequence encodes CASSLEGGGYEQYF.

This clonotype was seen ten or more times. The gene calls are TRBV2 and TRBJ1-1; 7 bases are a match to TRBD1. This CDR3 spans 16 amino acids. Germline CDR1 and CDR2: SNHLY and FYNNEI. The V segment lost 5 bases and the J segment 3 bases; nucleotides outside the gene matches: 12. CDR3 coding DNA: TGTGCCAGCAGTCGGACAGGAAGACTGCCGGACACTGAAGCTTTCTTT. This gives the protein CASSRTGRLPDTEAFF. Together with reference TRBV2 and TRBJ1-1, the CDR3 gives the full variable domain: EPEVTQTPSHQVTQMGQEVILRCVPISNHLYFYWYRQILGQKVEFLVSFYNNEISEKSEIFDDQFSVERPDGSNFTLKIRSTKLEDSAMYFCASSRTGRLPDTEAFFGQGTRLTVV.

There are many counts of this clonotype. The chain carries TRBV20-1 and TRBJ1-1; 8 bases match TRBD1. With 5 bases clipped from V and 1 base from J, the junction kept 6 bases outside the gene matches. Germline-derived CDR1 and CDR2 are DFQATT and SNEGSKA (reference sequence). There are 14 residues in the CDR3. The CDR3 nucleotides are TGCAGTGCTCGGACAGGGACACCGAACACTGAAGCTTTCTTT. Translation gives CSARTGTPNTEAFF.

Many counts were recorded for this clonotype. The chain joins TRBV7-9 to TRBJ2-5, with TRBD2 identical over 10 bases. Per germline, CDR1 SEHNR and CDR2 FQNEAQ (reference sequence). V lost 5 bases and J lost 7; bases outside the gene matches: 13. The CDR3 is made up of 16 amino acids. CDR3 sequence (DNA): TGTGCCAGCAGCCCAAGCGGGAGGGGATCGGGGGGGACCCAGTACTTC. Protein product: CASSPSGRGSGGTQYF.

There are many counts of this clonotype. This chain links TRBV24-1 with TRBJ2-5; no firm D call. This CDR3 has 15 residues. Germline V gene lookup returns CDR1 KGHDR and CDR2 SFDVKD. Trimming shortened V by 2 bases and J by 5 bases, and 14 bases separated the two germline ends. CDR3 protein: CATSDSLSAGETQYF. CDR3 coding DNA: TGTGCCACCAGTGATTCCCTGTCGGCCGGGGAGACCCAGTACTTC.

This sequence joins TRBV27 and TRBJ2-2; 7 bases agree with TRBD1. The trim removed 5 bases at V and 5 bases at J, leaving 14 bases unmatched. The CDR3 loop spans 17 amino acids. Germline V gene data show CDR1 as MNHEY and CDR2 as SMNVEV (reference sequence). The CDR3 DNA sequence: TGTGCCAGCAGTCTCCTAGTGACAGGGTCGAGAACCGGGGAGCTGTTTTTT. Translated, it gives CASSLLVTGSRTGELFF.

This sequence joins TRBV7-3 and TRBJ2-2, with a possible D match to TRBD1 (5 bases). The germline V and J ends were trimmed by 5 bases and 9 bases, with 16 bases remaining between them. The length of the CDR3 is 14 residues. Germline V CDR1 and CDR2: SGHTA, FQGTGA. The DNA for the CDR3 is TGTGCCAGCAGCGAACAACCAGGGTTTAGGGAGCTGTTTTTT. Translating it yields CASSEQPGFRELFF. Variable domain in full (rest from reference TRBV7-3 and TRBJ2-2): GAGVSQTPSNKVTEKGKYVELRCDPISGHTALYWYRQSLGQGPEFLIYFQGTGAADDSGLPNDRFFAVRPEGSVSTLKIQRTERGDSAVYLCASSEQPGFRELFFGEGSRLTVL.

This clonotype has a count of ten or more. The chain joins TRBV3-1 to TRBJ1-2; possible D gene TRBD1, 5 bases. In germline, CDR1 is LGHDT, CDR2 YNNKEL (reference sequence). The V end was cut by 0 bases, the J end by 4 bases, with 9 bases between. The CDR3 runs to 14 residues. CDR3 residues: CASSQEGVIYGYTF. The CDR3 DNA reads as TGTGCCAGCAGCCAAGAAGGGGTAATCTATGGCTACACCTTC.

This clonotype has at least ten counts. The V and J genes are TRBV5-5 and TRBJ2-7; no reliable D call. This CDR3 is built from 13 residues. V lost 1 base and J 3 bases, leaving 8 bases between the germline ends. The germline V gene has CDR1 SGHKS and CDR2 YYEKEE (reference sequence). The CDR3 loop is CASSLNPVYEQYF. DNA of the CDR3: TGTGCCAGCAGCTTGAATCCGGTCTACGAGCAGTACTTC.

This clonotype was counted a few times. The chain joins TRBV19 to TRBJ2-5; possible D gene TRBD1, 5 bases. Trimming removed 4 bases at V and 4 bases at J, with 13 bases between. From germline, CDR1 is LNHDA and CDR2 SQIVND (reference sequence). The CDR3 sequence is 14 residues long. CDR3 sequence: CASSTRTNVETQYF. For the CDR3, the DNA is TGTGCCAGTAGTACACGGACAAACGTAGAGACCCAGTACTTC.

At least ten counts were recorded for this clonotype. The chain joins TRBV7-9 to TRBJ1-2, with D possibly matching TRBD1 (5 bases). The CDR3 runs to 13 residues. Germline loops: CDR1 SEHNR, CDR2 FQNEAQ (reference sequence). Deletions cut 4 bases from V and 3 bases from J, with 9 bases between. The CDR3 sequence is CASSSRQYYGYTF. The CDR3 DNA reads TGTGCCAGCAGCTCCCGACAGTACTATGGCTACACCTTC.

This clonotype was counted at least ten times. This rearrangement joins TRBV28 to TRBJ2-7, with 9 bases fitting TRBD1. V shed 3 bases and J 4 bases; nucleotides not matched to a gene: 7. CDR1 MDHEN and CDR2 SYDVKM come from the germline V gene. The CDR3 covers 15 residues. CDR3 residues: CASSFWGDRAYEQYF. Here the CDR3 DNA reads TGTGCCAGCAGTTTTTGGGGGGACAGGGCTTACGAGCAGTACTTC.

This clonotype was counted at least ten times. This chain joins TRBV10-3 and TRBJ2-2, with TRBD2 identical over 8 bases. Germline-derived CDR1 and CDR2 are ENHRY and SYGVKD. V trimming: 7 bases; J trimming: 0 bases; junction bases outside the gene matches: 1. The CDR3 consists of 14 residues. For the CDR3, the DNA is TGTGCCATCAATAGCGGGGCGAACACCGGGGAGCTGTTTTTT. Its protein product is CAINSGANTGELFF.